This T cell receptor beta chain was found in a study of T cells in Graves' hyperthyroidism and ophthalmopathy. Notes on the study in general: Most clonotypes expanded in thyroid above 0.001 were likewise present in blood.

This clonotype was found a few times. Its antigen is unknown. Amplified TCR beta CDR3 regions came from RNA transcripts. First-round RT-PCR targeting the TCR CDR3 was performed with the HTBI primer set. One entry per CDR3 protein, called by TCRdb with MiXCR from the multiplex PCR reads. Of approximately 710,000 distinct CDR3 sequences listed, around 16% are singletons. Pregnant or lactating patients were excluded, as were those with uncontrolled infection or other autoimmune disease. CDR1 is MNHEY, CDR2 SVGEGT, per germline. V was cut by 2 bases and J by 7 bases, with 6 bases left in between. This CDR3 is 12 amino acids long.

This sequence was found in a man aged 45-60 years with Graves' hyperthyroidism. Sequencing was performed on blood. V gene TRBV6-2 or TRBV6-3 combines with J gene TRBJ2-1; D gene ambiguous. The CDR3 DNA follows: TGTGCCAGCAGTTACATAGGGAATGAGCAGTTCTTC. It is translated as CASSYIGNEQFF.